These T cell receptor beta chains were read from a single sample in a study of cytomegalovirus exposure and HLA in healthy donors. Libraries were prepared by immunoSEQ multiplex PCR; TCRdb keeps only in-frame clonotypes and omits some of them. The repertoire holds more than 100,000 clones, approximately 91% seen once, with about 1.5% in the top ten. What was sequenced was PBMCs. The receptors come from a man aged 25-45 years in good health and CMV-seronegative. Both conserved end residues are part of each CDR3. The D gene is left open where the match is weak. Clone size, where shown, is once, few, many, or a class for clones that have expanded.

TGTGCCGCTCAAGAAAGGGGGAACACTGAAGCTTTCTTT | CAAQERGNTEAFF | TRBJ1-1 | 13 | . | TRBV6-1 | .
TGTGCCTGGAGTGGAACTTCTTCCCAAAGCGGGAGGGCCGGGTACGAGCAGTACTTC | CAWSGTSSQSGRAGYEQYF | TRBJ2-7 | 19 | TRBD2 | TRBV30 | .
TGTGCCTGGATTGGACCGGGAAGAAAGACCCAGTACTTC | CAWIGPGRKTQYF | TRBJ2-5 | 13 | . | TRBV30 | .
TGTGCCAGCAGCTCCCCTCCTATTCTTGGCGAGCAGTACTTC | CASSSPPILGEQYF | TRBJ2-7 | 14 | . | TRBV11-2 | .
TGTGCCAGTAGTACCGGACTAGCGGGGCCCACGGGAGGTGAGCAGTTCTTC | CASSTGLAGPTGGEQFF | TRBJ2-1 | 17 | TRBD2 | TRBV19 | .
TGCGCCAGCAGCACAACAGGGGCTGCGAACACCGGGGAGCTGTTTTTT | CASSTTGAANTGELFF | TRBJ2-2 | 16 | TRBD1 | TRBV5-1 | .
TGTGCCAGCAGTTACTCCGGGGTACCTACCTACGAGCAGTACTTC | CASSYSGVPTYEQYF | TRBJ2-7 | 15 | . | TRBV6-5 | .
TGTGCCAGCAGCTTAGGGACAGGGTATGGCTACACCTTC | CASSLGTGYGYTF | TRBJ1-2 | 13 | TRBD1 | TRBV7-9 | .
TGTGCCAGCAGCTACCTCTTTCGGGGAAACACTGAAGCTTTCTTT | CASSYLFRGNTEAFF | TRBJ1-1 | 15 | . | TRBV13 | .
TGCGCCAGCAGCTTTCTGTCCCCCTCGTCCGGGACAGCCTCCTTAAACTACACCTTC | CASSFLSPSSGTASLNYTF | TRBJ1-2 | 19 | TRBD1 | TRBV5-1 | .
TGTGCCAGCAGTTTAAGGGCAGCGGGAGGGCTGTACGAGCAGTACTTC | CASSLRAAGGLYEQYF | TRBJ2-7 | 16 | TRBD2 | TRBV27 | .
TGTGCCAGCAGTGGGAGGGCCGGGACTGGAAACACCATATATTTT | CASSGRAGTGNTIYF | TRBJ1-3 | 15 | . | TRBV5-6 | .
TGTGCCAGCAGTTTAGATTCAATGGGGTGGCTAGCGGGGGAAACCAGCTCCTACAATGAGCAGTTCTTC | CASSLDSMGWLAGETSSYNEQFF | TRBJ2-1 | 23 | TRBD2 | TRBV27 | .
TGCAGCGTTGCTGGGGACAGGGGGTTTGGGTTAGGCTACACCTTC | CSVAGDRGFGLGYTF | TRBJ1-2 | 15 | TRBD1 | TRBV29-1 | few
TGTGCCAGCAGTCAGGGGATCCTGGACACCGGGGAGCTGTTTTTT | CASSQGILDTGELFF | TRBJ2-2 | 15 | . | TRBV28 | .
TGTGCCAGCAGCGCAGGGACTAGCGGGACTCTTTTCTTC | CASSAGTSGTLFF | TRBJ2-1 | 13 | TRBD2 | TRBV9 | once
TGTGCCTGGAGTCAGAGGGCGGCGTGGAGCTACACCTTC | CAWSQRAAWSYTF | TRBJ1-2 | 13 | . | TRBV30 | .
TGTGCCAGCAGCTCGGCCGGGACTCCGACCTACGAGCAGTACTTC | CASSSAGTPTYEQYF | TRBJ2-7 | 15 | . | TRBV7-2 | once
TGTGCCAGCAGTTTTCGGACTAGCGGGATCCAATCCTACAATGAGCAGTTCTTC | CASSFRTSGIQSYNEQFF | TRBJ2-1 | 18 | TRBD2 | TRBV28 | .
TGTGCCAGCAGTGATGCCGGGACAGTCACAGATACGCAGTATTTT | CASSDAGTVTDTQYF | TRBJ2-3 | 15 | TRBD1 | TRBV25-1 | .
TGTGCCAGCAGCTTTGGGAGGACAGGGACCGGTAATCAGCCCCAGCATTTT | CASSFGRTGTGNQPQHF | TRBJ1-5 | 17 | TRBD1 | TRBV7-9 | .
TGCAGCGTGTCGGGACAGTATGAAAAACTGTTTTTT | CSVSGQYEKLFF | TRBJ1-4 | 12 | TRBD1 | TRBV29-1 | .
TGTGCCAGCAGTTACTCCCCCAGGGGAGACACTGAAGCTTTCTTT | CASSYSPRGDTEAFF | TRBJ1-1 | 15 | . | TRBV6-5 | .
TGTGCCAGCAGCTTATTCCTGGAGCCTAACTATGGCTACACCTTC | CASSLFLEPNYGYTF | TRBJ1-2 | 15 | . | TRBV7-9 | .
TGTGCCAGCACCTCTAGCGGGAGCTACGAGCAGTACTTC | CASTSSGSYEQYF | TRBJ2-7 | 13 | TRBD2 | TRBV27 | .
TGCGCCAGCAGCCCCGGGAAGGTCCTCAGGAACGAGCAGTACTTC | CASSPGKVLRNEQYF | TRBJ2-7 | 15 | . | TRBV4-3 | .
TGTGCCAGCAGCCAAGTAAGGGGCGGGGAGCTGTTTTTT | CASSQVRGGELFF | TRBJ2-2 | 13 | . | TRBV14 | .
TGTGCCAGCAGTTTCGATGGGAGGGGGAAAGGGGCCAACGTCCTGACTTTC | CASSFDGRGKGANVLTF | TRBJ2-6 | 17 | . | TRBV27 | .
TGTGCCAGCAGCTTCTCGGAGGACACTGAAGCTTTCTTT | CASSFSEDTEAFF | TRBJ1-1 | 13 | . | TRBV5-5 | .
TGTGCCTGGAGTCCGAGTTACAATGAGCAGTTCTTC | CAWSPSYNEQFF | TRBJ2-1 | 12 | . | TRBV30 | .
TGCGCCAGCACCCGACAGGGGGCATTGGAGGAGACCCAGTACTTC | CASTRQGALEETQYF | TRBJ2-5 | 15 | TRBD1 | TRBV10-2 | .
TGTGCCAGCAGCTTAGTACAGGGACCTAATGAAAAACTGTTTTTT | CASSLVQGPNEKLFF | TRBJ1-4 | 15 | . | TRBV7-2 | .
TGTGCCAGCAGCTTAGTTGGGGTGCGGGACGAGCAGTACTTC | CASSLVGVRDEQYF | TRBJ2-7 | 14 | . | TRBV7-9 | few
TGTGCCATCGAGGGGGGGATTAATCAGCCCCAGCATTTT | CAIEGGINQPQHF | TRBJ1-5 | 13 | . | TRBV19 | .
TGTGCCAGCAGTGAATGGGGCGGATACAATGAGCAGTTCTTC | CASSEWGGYNEQFF | TRBJ2-1 | 14 | . | TRBV2 | few
TGCGCCAGCAGCCAAGGATGGGACAGGGGAGGCGGTACGCAGTATTTT | CASSQGWDRGGGTQYF | TRBJ2-3 | 16 | TRBD1 | TRBV4-1 | .
TGTGCCAGCTCACCTTTCTCCGAGCAGCCCCAGCATTTT | CASSPFSEQPQHF | TRBJ1-5 | 13 | . | TRBV18 | .
TGCGCCAGCAGCCAAGAACTAGCGGGAGACACCGGGGAGCTGTTTTTT | CASSQELAGDTGELFF | TRBJ2-2 | 16 | TRBD2 | TRBV4-3 | .
TGTGCCAGCAGCCAGCAACTAGCTACCACAGATACGCAGTATTTT | CASSQQLATTDTQYF | TRBJ2-3 | 15 | . | TRBV14 | .
TGTGCCAGCAGTGACGCGGTAATGAACACTGAAGCTTTCTTT | CASSDAVMNTEAFF | TRBJ1-1 | 14 | . | TRBV2 | few
TGTGCCAGCAGCGTCGAGGGTTACGAGCAGTACTTC | CASSVEGYEQYF | TRBJ2-7 | 12 | . | TRBV9 | .
TGTGCCAGCAGCGTCGGGACTAGTCAAGAGACCCAGTACTTC | CASSVGTSQETQYF | TRBJ2-5 | 14 | TRBD2 | TRBV7-3 | .
TGTGCCAGCAGCCCCTCCCGGACAGTGAGCTTTTTGAACACTGAAGCTTTCTTT | CASSPSRTVSFLNTEAFF | TRBJ1-1 | 18 | . | TRBV9 | .
TGTGCCAGTAGGAGCGGACGGGGAGGGGCGATCGTAAATGAAAAACTGTTTTTT | CASRSGRGGAIVNEKLFF | TRBJ1-4 | 18 | . | TRBV19 | .
TGTGCCAGCAGTTACTCGGTTCTAGGGGGAACTGAAGCTTTCTTT | CASSYSVLGGTEAFF | TRBJ1-1 | 15 | . | TRBV6-5 | once
TGTGCCAGCACACAGGGGAGTAACTATGGCTACACCTTC | CASTQGSNYGYTF | TRBJ1-2 | 13 | TRBD1 | TRBV6-5 | .
TGTGCCAGCAGCTTACAGACAGAGTCCTCCTACGAGCAGTACTTC | CASSLQTESSYEQYF | TRBJ2-7 | 15 | . | TRBV7-2 | .
TGCAGCGCGGACGGACAGATGAACACTGAAGCTTTCTTT | CSADGQMNTEAFF | TRBJ1-1 | 13 | . | TRBV29-1 | .